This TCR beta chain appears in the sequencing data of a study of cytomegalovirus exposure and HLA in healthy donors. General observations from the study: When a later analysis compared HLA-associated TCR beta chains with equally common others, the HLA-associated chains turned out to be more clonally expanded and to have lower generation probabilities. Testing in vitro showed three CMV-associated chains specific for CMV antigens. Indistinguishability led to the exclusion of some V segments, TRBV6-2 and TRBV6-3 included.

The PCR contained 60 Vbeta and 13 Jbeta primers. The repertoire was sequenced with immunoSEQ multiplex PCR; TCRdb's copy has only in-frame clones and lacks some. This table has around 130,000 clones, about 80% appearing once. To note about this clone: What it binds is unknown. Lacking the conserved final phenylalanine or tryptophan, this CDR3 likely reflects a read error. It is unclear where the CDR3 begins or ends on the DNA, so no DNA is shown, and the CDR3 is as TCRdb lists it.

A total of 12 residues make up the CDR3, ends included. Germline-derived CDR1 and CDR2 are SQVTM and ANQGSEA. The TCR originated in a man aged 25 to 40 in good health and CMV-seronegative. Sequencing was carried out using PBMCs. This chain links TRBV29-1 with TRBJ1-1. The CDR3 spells CSVEPVWGAGEG.